What follows is one T cell receptor beta chain and its context. Antigen specificity is unknown. These data belong to a study of post-analysis software for immune sequencing data. Study background: The courses of disease that were included comprised relapsing-remitting, secondary progressive and progressive-relapsing multiple sclerosis.

Notes on the study in general: In patients, about 5 TRBV segments were more frequent than in controls, with TRBV5-6, TRBV5-1 and TRBV20-1 among them. Among multiple sclerosis patients, normalized Chao1 diversity was significantly below that of controls.

With 6 bases removed from V and 1 base from J, the gap between germline ends came to 15 bases. Per germline, CDR1 SEHNR and CDR2 FQNEAQ (reference sequence). CDR3 length: 16 residues. Unique molecular identifiers were present in the TCR beta cDNA libraries. TCRdb passed the PCR reads through MiXCR, listing each CDR3 protein once. The table records about 540,000 distinct CDR3 sequences, around a third of them present only once. V and J are TRBV7-9 and TRBJ1-4; D is uncertain. The origin of this receptor is a girl aged 2-17 years with multiple sclerosis. Input material: blood. CDR3 amino acids: CASSPQSVGTNEKLFF. The CDR3 region has the DNA TGTGCCAGCAGTCCACAGAGCGTTGGAACTAATGAAAAACTGTTTTTT.